This is a list of T cell receptor beta chains from one sample in a study of vaccination effects on CD4 cells after COVID-19. The assay was immunoSEQ multiplex PCR, and TCRdb's table has in-frame clones only and misses some. The data show tens of thousands of clones, 81% seen once. The antigens these receptors bind are not known. The sample consisted of CD4+ T cells from PBMCs cultured with HCoV-229E spike peptides, taken before COVID-19 vaccination. These receptors all come from a human donor who received a COVID-19 vaccine. Both conserved end residues are part of each CDR3. Fields, in order: D gene, V gene, clone size, J gene, CDR3 protein, CDR3 DNA. D genes are given only for firm matches. Size is stated for part of the rows, as once, few or many counts, or as a class when the clone is expanded.

-,TRBV18,-,TRBJ1-1,CASSRETGGNQAEAFF,TGTGCCAGCTCACGGGAGACTGGGGGGAATCAAGCTGAAGCTTTCTTT
TRBD1,TRBV19,-,TRBJ1-2,CASSIPGQGGGYTF,TGTGCCAGTAGTATTCCCGGACAGGGTGGTGGCTACACCTTC
TRBD1,TRBV7-2,-,TRBJ2-5,CASSSQTGGSETQYF,TGTGCCAGCAGCTCCCAGACAGGGGGCAGTGAGACCCAGTACTTC
-,TRBV6-2/TRBV6-3,-,TRBJ1-5,CASSTSYQPQHF,TGTGCCAGCAGTACAAGCTATCAGCCCCAGCATTTT
TRBD2,TRBV9,-,TRBJ2-2,CASSVAMGGWNTGELFF,TGTGCCAGCAGCGTAGCGATGGGGGGGTGGAACACCGGGGAGCTGTTTTTT
-,TRBV21-1,-,TRBJ2-1,CASSLTKTSPNEQFF,TGTGCCAGCAGCCTAACTAAGACTAGCCCCAATGAGCAGTTCTTC
-,TRBV14,-,TRBJ1-1,CASSHRANAEAFF,TGTGCCAGCAGCCACAGGGCGAACGCTGAAGCTTTCTTT
-,TRBV11-2,-,TRBJ2-5,CASSPGSLQETQYF,TGTGCCAGCAGTCCGGGCAGCCTCCAAGAGACCCAGTACTTC
-,TRBV6-5,once,TRBJ2-3,CASKGSTDTQYF,TGTGCCAGCAAGGGGAGCACAGATACGCAGTATTTT
-,TRBV19,-,TRBJ1-2,CASSAPGNKARGYTF,TGTGCCAGTAGTGCGCCAGGGAACAAGGCGCGGGGCTACACCTTC
-,TRBV18,-,TRBJ1-4,CASSANEKLFF,TGTGCCAGCTCAGCGAATGAAAAACTGTTTTTT
TRBD1,TRBV18,-,TRBJ1-1,CASFRTGGTNTEAFF,TGTGCCAGCTTTCGTACAGGGGGGACGAACACTGAAGCTTTCTTT
TRBD2,TRBV6-1,-,TRBJ2-1,CASSERLGASGGNEQFF,TGTGCCAGCAGTGAACGGTTGGGCGCTAGCGGGGGCAATGAGCAGTTCTTC
TRBD1,TRBV18,-,TRBJ2-1,CASSVRQGVIYEQFF,TGTGCCAGCTCAGTTCGACAGGGGGTTATCTATGAGCAGTTCTTC
-,TRBV5-1,-,TRBJ2-5,CASSGGRYQETQYF,TGCGCCAGCAGCGGGGGACGTTACCAAGAGACCCAGTACTTC
TRBD1,TRBV4-1,-,TRBJ1-1,CASSQVRDREEAFF,TGCGCCAGCAGCCAAGTTCGGGACAGAGAAGAAGCTTTCTTT
-,TRBV19,few,TRBJ1-6,CASSNQGYNSPLHF,TGTGCCAGTAGTAACCAGGGTTATAATTCACCCCTCCACTTT
-,TRBV5-1,-,TRBJ1-1,CASSPPTAYTEAFF,TGCGCCAGCAGCCCCCCGACCGCCTACACTGAAGCTTTCTTT
TRBD1,TRBV6-5,-,TRBJ1-3,CASRYGTAAGNTIYF,TGTGCCAGCAGATACGGGACAGCTGCCGGAAACACCATATATTTT
TRBD1,TRBV18,-,TRBJ1-6,CASSPNRDRGSPLHF,TGTGCCAGCTCACCTAACCGGGACAGGGGATCACCCCTCCACTTT
-,TRBV4-2,-,TRBJ2-2,CASSRGTATGELFF,TGTGCCAGCAGCCGGGGCACGGCGACCGGGGAGCTGTTTTTT
TRBD1,TRBV19,-,TRBJ1-2,CASQGGRTGGNYGYTF,TGTGCCAGCCAGGGAGGAAGGACAGGGGGCAACTATGGCTACACCTTC
TRBD2,TRBV5-8,-,TRBJ2-3,CASPQGLAGVPSSTDTQYF,TGTGCCAGCCCCCAGGGACTAGCGGGGGTCCCCTCTAGCACAGATACGCAGTATTTT
TRBD1,TRBV12-3/TRBV12-4,-,TRBJ1-5,CASSYGGGESQHF,TGTGCCAGCAGTTACGGAGGGGGCGAGTCCCAGCATTTT
TRBD1,TRBV6-5,-,TRBJ2-3,CASTPGPGGKSQYF,TGTGCCAGCACCCCGGGGCCAGGGGGCAAGTCGCAGTATTTT
TRBD1,TRBV24-1,-,TRBJ2-1,CATSDYRGSYNEQFF,TGTGCCACCAGTGACTACAGGGGTTCCTACAATGAGCAGTTCTTC
-,TRBV6-5,-,TRBJ2-2,CASRPTGTNTGELFF,TGTGCCAGCAGACCTACAGGGACGAACACCGGGGAGCTGTTTTTT
-,TRBV6-2/TRBV6-3,-,TRBJ1-2,CASSYHISYTF,TGTGCCAGCAGTTACCACATTAGCTACACCTTC
-,TRBV3-1/TRBV3-2,-,TRBJ1-2,CASSPDLLGAGYTF,TGTGCCAGCAGCCCGGACCTTCTTGGGGCTGGCTACACCTTC
-,TRBV10-2,few,TRBJ1-1,CASRPAGQPNTEAFF,TGCGCCAGCAGACCGGCGGGACAACCGAACACTGAAGCTTTCTTT
-,TRBV5-1,-,TRBJ2-3,CASTWGASTDTQYF,TGCGCCAGCACCTGGGGAGCTAGCACAGATACGCAGTATTTT
TRBD2,TRBV7-3,-,TRBJ2-1,CASSRTSGDYNEQFF,TGTGCCAGCAGCCGAACTAGCGGGGATTACAATGAGCAGTTCTTC
TRBD1,TRBV19,-,TRBJ2-5,CASRNPLSGGSNETQYF,TGTGCCAGCCGCAACCCTTTGTCAGGGGGCTCGAATGAGACCCAGTACTTC
TRBD1,TRBV7-2,-,TRBJ2-1,CASSRDRGYNEQFF,TGTGCCAGCTCCCGGGACAGAGGATACAATGAGCAGTTCTTC
-,TRBV7-2,-,TRBJ1-5,CASSRVESQPQHF,TGTGCCAGCAGTCGGGTAGAGAGTCAGCCCCAGCATTTT
-,TRBV6-2/TRBV6-3,-,TRBJ2-2,CASSYSKFQFTGELFF,TGTGCCAGCAGTTACTCGAAATTCCAGTTCACCGGGGAGCTGTTTTTT
TRBD2,TRBV18,-,TRBJ2-5,CASSPWTSGGPLQETQYF,TGTGCCAGCTCACCCTGGACTAGCGGGGGGCCCCTCCAAGAGACCCAGTACTTC
-,TRBV18,once,TRBJ2-1,CASSPGEGNEQFF,TGTGCCAGCTCACCCGGGGAAGGGAATGAGCAGTTCTTC
TRBD1,TRBV5-1,-,TRBJ2-5,CASSLAGTGGGETQYF,TGCGCCAGCAGCTTGGCTGGGACAGGGGGCGGAGAGACCCAGTACTTC
-,TRBV9,-,TRBJ1-3,CASSARLGDSGNTIYF,TGTGCCAGCAGCGCAAGACTGGGAGACTCTGGAAACACCATATATTTT
TRBD1,TRBV5-1,-,TRBJ1-4,CASSDPQGAAEKLFF,TGCGCCAGCAGCGATCCTCAGGGGGCTGCTGAAAAACTGTTTTTT
TRBD1,TRBV19,-,TRBJ1-4,CASRKTQGAREKLFF,TGTGCCAGTAGAAAAACTCAGGGGGCGCGGGAAAAACTGTTTTTT